This T cell receptor beta chain was recovered during a study of CD8+ T cells in alopecia areata. Study findings and constraints: Scalp samples also yield sequences of resident alphabeta T cells from normal skin. Patients shared TCRs less clearly than mice did, possibly owing to HLA.

PBMCs served as the source from which CD4+ and CD8+ T cells were sorted. Extraction and reverse transcription of RNA yielded cDNA as the sequencing template. Assay used: immunoSEQ multiplex PCR; TCRdb lists only in-frame clones, some missing. This table holds 170,000 or so clones, 50% to 60% found once. A word on this clone: Its antigen is not identified.

Trimming took off 7 bases at V and 5 bases at J, with 6 bases between the two ends. CDR1 is ENHRY, CDR2 SYGVKD, per germline. CDR3 length equals 12 residues. The genes are TRBV10-3 and TRBJ1-6; no firm D call. This clonotype was sampled from a human donor with alopecia areata. The source material was CD4+ T cells sorted from blood, sampled at week 0. In DNA form, the CDR3 reads TGTGCCATCAAAGAGGATAATTCACCCCTCCACTTT. The encoded protein is CAIKEDNSPLHF.